One and the same sample provided the 25 T cell receptor beta chains below, sequenced in a study of cytomegalovirus exposure and HLA in healthy donors. The study ran its PCR with 60 Vbeta and 13 Jbeta primers. The repertoire was sequenced with immunoSEQ multiplex PCR; TCRdb's copy has only in-frame clones and lacks some. The repertoire holds 150,000 or so clones, with just under 80% as singletons. The sample comprised PBMCs. These TCRs come from a woman between 40 and 50 years old in good health and CMV-seropositive.

In its sample, this clone was seen once. The chain employs TRBV10-3 and TRBJ1-2; D unclear. Germline V lookup: CDR1 ENHRY, CDR2 SYGVKD. Deletions cut 1 base from V and 6 bases from J, with 15 bases between. This CDR3 is built from 15 residues. The CDR3 DNA follows: TGTGCCATCAGTGAGTTCCTGATAACTCGGGATGGCTACACCTTC. It specifies CAISEFLITRDGYTF.

This clone was detected once. The J gene is TRBJ1-1, the V gene TRBV6-1; D call uncertain. Per the germline V gene, CDR1 is MNHNS and CDR2 is SASEGT. This CDR3 spans 12 amino acids. Trimming took off 2 bases at V and 7 bases at J, with 8 bases between the two ends. CDR3 protein: CASSESGLEAFF. The CDR3 coding sequence is TGTGCCAGCAGTGAAAGTGGGCTTGAAGCTTTCTTT.

The gene calls are TRBV30 and TRBJ1-4, with no clear D. The germline gives CDR1 GTSNPN, CDR2 SVGIG (reference sequence). Trimming stripped 5 bases from V and 3 bases from J, with 10 bases between. The CDR3 is 13 residues long. The CDR3 region is CAWEGVANEKLFF. The CDR3, as DNA: TGTGCCTGGGAGGGTGTCGCTAATGAAAAACTGTTTTTT. Together with reference TRBV30 and TRBJ1-4, the CDR3 gives the full variable domain: SQTIHQWPATLVQPVGSPLSLECTVEGTSNPNLYWYRQAAGRGLQLLFYSVGIGQISSEVPQNLSASRPQDRQFILSSKKLLLSDSGFYLCAWEGVANEKLFFGSGTQLSVL.

The chain joins TRBV6-1 to TRBJ2-4; D gene uncertain. Trimming stripped 3 bases from V and 0 bases from J, with 9 bases between. CDR1 is MNHNS and CDR2 is SASEGT in the germline V gene. The CDR3 sequence is 15 residues long. Written as DNA, the CDR3 is TGTGCCAGCAGTGAGGCGGTGCTAGCCAAAAACATTCAGTACTTC. Its translation: CASSEAVLAKNIQYF.

V and J are TRBV15 and TRBJ1-6; D is ambiguous. CDR3 size: 15 residues. V shed 5 bases and J shed 8 bases, with 16 bases lying between them. The germline CDR1 and CDR2 sequences are LNHNV and YYDKDF (reference sequence). This chain's CDR3 is CATSRGKTSDSPLHF. In DNA, the CDR3 is TGTGCCACCAGCCGCGGGAAAACGTCGGATTCACCCCTCCACTTT.

This chain uses TRBV11-2 with TRBJ1-2; tentative D call: TRBD1 (5 bases). CDR3 length: 16 residues. Trimming took 6 bases from V and 0 from J, leaving 17 bases between them. Germline V gene sequence: CDR1 SGHAT, CDR2 FQNNGV. Here the CDR3 reads CASSLKAGPPNYGYTF. The CDR3 coding sequence is TGTGCCAGCAGTTTGAAGGCAGGGCCTCCTAACTATGGCTACACCTTC.

The V call is TRBV19, the J call TRBJ2-1, with 7 bases matching TRBD2. The V and J ends lost 7 bases and 7 bases, in that order; junction bases with no gene match: 10. CDR1 LNHDA and CDR2 SQIVND come from the germline V gene (reference sequence). The length of the CDR3 is 14 residues. CDR3 sequence (DNA): TGTGCCAGTACGACTAGCTCTCTCGGGAATGAGCAGTTCTTC. It yields the protein CASTTSSLGNEQFF. The variable domain in full, with the rest retrieved from reference TRBV19 and TRBJ2-1, is DGGITQSPKYLFRKEGQNVTLSCEQNLNHDAMYWYRQDPGQGLRLIYYSQIVNDFQKGDIAEGYSVSREKKESFPLTVTSAQKNPTAFYLCASTTSSLGNEQFFGPGTRLTVL.

The genes are TRBV6-1 and TRBJ2-2; 7 bases map to TRBD1. CDR1 and CDR2 from the germline V gene are MNHNS and SASEGT. Unmatched junction bases numbered 2, after V lost 9 bases and J lost 4 bases. The CDR3 has 12 amino acids. CDR3 region: CASRDSTGELFF. The CDR3 region has the DNA TGTGCCAGTCGGGACAGCACCGGGGAGCTGTTTTTT.

The rearrangement joins TRBV19 to TRBJ2-7, with 8 bases identical to TRBD1. V dropped 6 bases and J dropped 0; count of bases not matched to a gene: 7. Germline V lookup: CDR1 LNHDA, CDR2 SQIVND (reference sequence). The CDR3 runs 15 residues. CDR3 residues: CASSRTGFGSYEQYF. Here the CDR3 DNA reads TGTGCCAGTAGCAGGACAGGGTTCGGCTCCTACGAGCAGTACTTC.

The chain combines TRBV11-2 with TRBJ2-3, with D possibly matching TRBD2 (6 bases). The length of the CDR3 is 15 residues. Trimming left V 5 bases short and J 1 base short, with 13 bases between. Germline-derived CDR1 and CDR2 are SGHAT and FQNNGV. In DNA, the CDR3 is TGTGCCAGCAGCCCCACCTCGGGGGGCACAGATACGCAGTATTTT. Translated, it gives CASSPTSGGTDTQYF.

This rearrangement joins TRBV5-4 to TRBJ2-7; no reliable D call. CDR3 length: 14 residues. Between the trimmed V and J ends, which lost 0 bases and 2 bases, there was a span of 9 bases. The germline gives CDR1 SGHNT, CDR2 YYREEE (reference sequence). CDR3 in DNA: TGTGCCAGCAGCTTGGACAGTCAGACCTACGAGCAGTACTTC. It encodes CASSLDSQTYEQYF.

This clone turned up a few times. This chain connects TRBV29-1 to TRBJ1-1; perhaps TRBD1 as D (6 bases). CDR1 is SQVTM, CDR2 ANQGSEA, per germline. This CDR3 is 14 amino acids long. V was trimmed by 6 bases and J by 5 bases, leaving 19 bases between them. The CDR3 sequence is CSVRPGWGRTEAFF. The CDR3 DNA follows: TGCAGCGTCAGGCCGGGATGGGGGCGGACTGAAGCTTTCTTT.

This clone was observed a handful of times. This chain links TRBV7-2 with TRBJ1-2; weak D call: TRBD1 (6 bases). The CDR3 spans 15 residues. Germline V gene sequence: CDR1 SGHTA, CDR2 FQGNSA. The V end was cut by 4 bases, the J end by 2 bases, with 14 bases between. As DNA, the CDR3 is TGTGCCAGCAGCTCTTCCTCCGGACAGAACTATGGCTACACCTTC. It specifies CASSSSSGQNYGYTF.

V usage is TRBV19 and J usage is TRBJ1-1, with D possibly TRBD1 on 5 matching bases. This CDR3 is built from 15 residues. The germline V gene has CDR1 LNHDA and CDR2 SQIVND (reference sequence). Trimming pared 6 bases from V and 3 bases from J, leaving 17 bases between. The CDR3 DNA is TGTGCCAGTAGCATGTCCGGAGGGGCAGACACTGAAGCTTTCTTT. Encoded protein: CASSMSGGADTEAFF.

This clone was seen a handful of times. The rearrangement links TRBV7-2 to TRBJ1-3; a possible D gene is TRBD1 (6 bases). V lost 8 bases, J lost 3 bases, and 11 bases lay in between. CDR1 is SGHTA and CDR2 is FQGNSA in the germline V gene. The CDR3 loop spans 13 amino acids. CDR3 sequence: CASSGQYGNTIYF. The CDR3 DNA sequence: TGTGCCAGCTCTGGACAGTATGGAAACACCATATATTTT.

The chain employs TRBV15 and TRBJ1-1; the D is unclear. The V end lost 0 bases, the J end lost 11 bases, and 13 bases lay between the germline ends. The CDR3 length is 13 residues. Germline V gene sequence: CDR1 LNHNV, CDR2 YYDKDF (reference sequence). The CDR3 region has the DNA TGTGCCACCAGCAGAGATTCTTTCATCGGGGCTTTCTTT. It is translated as CATSRDSFIGAFF.

This chain links TRBV9 with TRBJ2-1, with 9 nucleotides matching TRBD2. Germline V gene data show CDR1 as SGDLS and CDR2 as YYNGEE. This CDR3 region has 14 residues. Germline trimming cut 3 bases from V and 5 bases from J; bases unmatched to any gene: 3. In DNA form, the CDR3 reads TGTGCCAGCAGCGGGACTAGCGATCACAATGAGCAGTTCTTC. Amino acid sequence: CASSGTSDHNEQFF. Looking up the rest from reference TRBV9 and TRBJ2-1 gives the full variable domain: DSGVTQTPKHLITATGQRVTLRCSPRSGDLSVYWYQQSLDQGLQFLIQYYNGEERAKGNILERFSAQQFPDLHSELNLSSLELGDSALYFCASSGTSDHNEQFFGPGTRLTVL.

V gene TRBV11-2 combines with J gene TRBJ2-5; 8 nucleotides agree with TRBD2. Germline assignment: CDR1 SGHAT and CDR2 FQNNGV. The CDR3 has 15 amino acids. Trimming took 3 bases from V and 5 from J; bases not matched to a gene: 8. CDR3 loop: CASSFGGGKVETQYF. CDR3 in DNA: TGTGCCAGCAGCTTCGGCGGGGGGAAGGTGGAGACCCAGTACTTC.

The J gene is TRBJ2-4, the V gene TRBV15, with 7 nucleotides matching TRBD1. Germline V gene sequence: CDR1 LNHNV, CDR2 YYDKDF (reference sequence). The CDR3 extends over 15 amino acids. V was pared by 0 bases and J by 7 bases, with 6 bases of the junction left unmatched. The CDR3 DNA reads TGTGCCACCAGCAGAGATCTGGGGACAGACAACATTCAGTACTTC. This gives the protein CATSRDLGTDNIQYF.

The V and J genes are TRBV4-2 and TRBJ1-5, with TRBD1 as a possible D gene (5 bases). CDR3 size: 20 residues. Trimming took 0 bases from V and 2 from J, leaving 23 bases between them. Germline CDR1 reads LGHNA; CDR2 reads YNFKEQ. CDR3 protein: CASSQDREGKMGRGNQPQHF. CDR3 bases: TGTGCCAGCAGCCAAGATAGAGAAGGGAAGATGGGGCGCGGCAATCAGCCCCAGCATTTT.

This clone was detected only a few times. The same CDR3 arises from other DNA sequences in this sample as well. The chain uses TRBV9 and TRBJ2-1; 10 bases are shared with TRBD2. Germline V gene sequence: CDR1 SGDLS, CDR2 YYNGEE. The length of the CDR3 is 16 residues. With 7 bases clipped from V and 0 bases from J, the junction kept 7 bases outside the gene matches. The CDR3 bases are TGTGCCAGCTCACGTAGCGGGGGGCTCTCCTACAATGAGCAGTTCTTC. It translates to CASSRSGGLSYNEQFF.

CDR3 bases: TGTGCCAGCAGTTCCGGGACAGCCTCGGCCAAGGAGCAGTTCTTC. Translated: CASSSGTASAKEQFF. The chain has TRBV2 and TRBJ2-1; 7 nucleotides match TRBD1. V was clipped by 5 bases and J by 10 bases; unmatched bases: 14. Germline CDR1 reads SNHLY; CDR2 reads FYNNEI. CDR3 size: 15 residues. Looking up the rest from reference TRBV2 and TRBJ2-1 gives the full variable domain: EPEVTQTPSHQVTQMGQEVILRCVPISNHLYFYWYRQILGQKVEFLVSFYNNEISEKSEIFDDQFSVERPDGSNFTLKIRSTKLEDSAMYFCASSSGTASAKEQFFGPGTRLTVL.

This clone was counted once. CDR3 sequence reads: CASSGGQNTEAFF. Written as DNA, the CDR3 is TGCGCCAGCAGCGGGGGACAAAACACTGAAGCTTTCTTT. This chain joins TRBV5-1 and TRBJ1-1, with D possibly TRBD1 on 6 matching bases. The V and J ends lost 4 bases and 2 bases respectively, with 9 bases between them. This CDR3 is 13 amino acids long. CDR1 and CDR2 (germline): SGHRS, YFSETQ. The full variable domain, completed using reference TRBV5-1 and TRBJ1-1, is KAGVTQTPRYLIKTRGQQVTLSCSPISGHRSVSWYQQTPGQGLQFLFEYFSETQRNKGNFPGRFSGRQFSNSRSEMNVSTLELGDSALYLCASSGGQNTEAFFGQGTRLTVV.

This clone is a singleton in its sample. This chain joins TRBV7-8 and TRBJ2-1, with TRBD2 matching 7 bases. There are 15 residues in the CDR3. Trimming at V came to 4 bases and at J to 5 bases, leaving 8 bases not matched to a gene. CDR1 and CDR2 from the germline V gene are SGHVS and FQNEAQ. The CDR3 reads CASSSPSGVDNEQFF. DNA for the CDR3: TGTGCCAGCAGCTCACCTAGCGGCGTCGACAATGAGCAGTTCTTC. The full variable domain, in which reference TRBV7-8 and TRBJ2-1 provide the parts outside the CDR3, is GAGVSQSPRYKVAKRGQDVALRCDPISGHVSLFWYQQALGQGPEFLTYFQNEAQLDKSGLPSDRFFAERPEGSVSTLKIQRTQQEDSAVYLCASSSPSGVDNEQFFGPGTRLTVL.

The chain carries TRBV30 and TRBJ1-4, with 7 bases identical to TRBD1. The CDR3 covers 16 residues. The ends lost 3 bases at V and 3 bases at J; junction bases unmatched: 10. Germline assignment: CDR1 GTSNPN and CDR2 SVGIG (reference sequence). The CDR3 DNA is TGTGCCTGGAGCCGCAGGGGGGAGATGGCTAATGAAAAACTGTTTTTT. This sequence encodes CAWSRRGEMANEKLFF.